Listed below are T cell receptor beta chains from one sample, sequenced in a study of shared clonotypes between healthy human individuals. TCRdb keeps only in-frame clones here, not all; method: immunoSEQ multiplex PCR. Of about 1 million clones in the sample, 70% to 80% are singletons; the top ten hold around 0.47%. Sequencing was done on a sample of memory CD4+ T cells from PBMCs. Every receptor here comes from a man aged 18 to 30 in good health. Some clones in this sample may be carry-over from other donors' samples. Each CDR3 is given without its conserved first and last residue. Each record gives: clone size, J gene, V gene, CDR3 protein. The listing skips clone size in some rows; elsewhere it reads once, few, many or a size class.

NA TRBJ1-3 TRBV6-6 ASSYVQSNTIY
NA TRBJ2-3 TRBV9 ASSAARSGRGGTQY
NA TRBJ2-2 TRBV11-3 ASSRTGHNTGELF
NA TRBJ1-5 TRBV4-2 ASSQVGNQPQH
NA TRBJ1-4 TRBV5-6 ASSNQGATNEKLF
NA TRBJ2-3 TRBV5-1 ASSKGELFTDTQY
NA TRBJ2-1 TRBV5-8 ATRTPGLPVYNEQF
NA TRBJ1-3 TRBV15 ATTQEASGNTIY
NA TRBJ2-5 TRBV2 ASTQDGETQY
NA TRBJ1-1 TRBV18 ASSPLDISGSEDTEAF
NA TRBJ2-5 TRBV7-7 ASSPGLPETQY
NA TRBJ2-5 TRBV5-4 ASSLWGRGETQY
NA TRBJ2-1 TRBV9 ASSVSAAGTEQF
few TRBJ1-2 TRBV7-2 ASSSQGATNYGYT
NA TRBJ2-2 TRBV11-2 ASSSLAGGPRGGELF
NA TRBJ2-5 TRBV7-9 ASSFWLAGIISQETQY
NA TRBJ1-4 TRBV19 ASMDRVNRANEKLF
NA TRBJ2-7 TRBV5-1 ASSSGPEQY
NA TRBJ1-2 TRBV4-1 ASSQDHDQIRQGVGGYT
NA TRBJ1-1 TRBV11-2 ASRRSGTGVTEAF
NA TRBJ1-5 TRBV2 ASSATQGSRQPQH
NA TRBJ2-2 TRBV6-5 ASSRAGGPTGELF
NA TRBJ2-5 TRBV30 AWSSGSETQY
NA TRBJ1-1 TRBV5-4 AFGGVGNTEAF
few TRBJ1-1 TRBV30 AWSVGFGQMNTEAF
NA TRBJ1-3 TRBV28 ASSLRGEANTIY
NA TRBJ2-1 TRBV28 ASTSGTSGYNEQF
NA TRBJ2-2 TRBV19 ASSMAQTNTGELF
once TRBJ2-1 TRBV5-1 ASSLGSAVREQF
NA TRBJ1-1 TRBV5-1 ASSPDPRGTEAF
NA TRBJ2-3 TRBV28 ASQGPRTDTQY
NA TRBJ2-5 TRBV5-6 ASSLSRTRETQY
NA TRBJ2-5 TRBV7-9 ASSLWVGSQETQY
NA TRBJ2-7 TRBV29-1 SATGTGSYEQY
NA TRBJ1-4 TRBV6-6 ASRPFRDLNEKLF
NA TRBJ2-3 TRBV19 ASSMSGTLSSTQY
NA TRBJ2-3 TRBV28 ASSPLAGRGTDTQY
NA TRBJ2-1 TRBV11-3 ASSQGTHNEQF
NA TRBJ2-3 TRBV6-5 ASSPAQGPTDTQY
NA TRBJ2-1 TRBV7-6 ASSLAAGPYNEQF
NA TRBJ1-5 TRBV27 ASSLDAGGQPQH
NA TRBJ1-5 TRBV4-3 ASSQDWGKGQPQH
NA TRBJ1-1 TRBV2 ASTQGRYNTEAF